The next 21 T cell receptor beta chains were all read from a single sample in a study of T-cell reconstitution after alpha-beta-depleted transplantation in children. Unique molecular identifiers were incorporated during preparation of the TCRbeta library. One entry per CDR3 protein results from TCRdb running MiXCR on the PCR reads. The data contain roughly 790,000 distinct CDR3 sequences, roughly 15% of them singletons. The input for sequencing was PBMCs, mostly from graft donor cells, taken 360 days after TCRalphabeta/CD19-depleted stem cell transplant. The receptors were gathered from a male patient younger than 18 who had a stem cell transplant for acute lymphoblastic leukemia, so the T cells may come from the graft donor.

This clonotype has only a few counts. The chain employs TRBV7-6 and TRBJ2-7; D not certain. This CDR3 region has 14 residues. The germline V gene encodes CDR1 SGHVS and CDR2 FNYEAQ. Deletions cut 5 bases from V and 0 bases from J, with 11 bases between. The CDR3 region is CASSNGRTSYEQYF. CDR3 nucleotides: TGTGCCAGCAGCAATGGACGGACCTCCTACGAGCAGTACTTC.

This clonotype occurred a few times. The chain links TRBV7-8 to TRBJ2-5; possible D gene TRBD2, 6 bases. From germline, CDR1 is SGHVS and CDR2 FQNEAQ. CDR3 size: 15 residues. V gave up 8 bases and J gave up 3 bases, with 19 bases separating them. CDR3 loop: CASFQTRIPKETQYF. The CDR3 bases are TGTGCCAGCTTCCAGACTAGAATTCCAAAAGAGACCCAGTACTTC.

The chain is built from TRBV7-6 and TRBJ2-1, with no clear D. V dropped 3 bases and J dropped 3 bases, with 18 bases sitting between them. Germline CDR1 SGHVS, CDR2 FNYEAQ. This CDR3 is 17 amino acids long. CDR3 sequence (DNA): TGTGCCAGCAGCTTTGGGCTAAAGGCGGAATACTACAATGAGCAGTTCTTC. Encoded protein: CASSFGLKAEYYNEQFF.

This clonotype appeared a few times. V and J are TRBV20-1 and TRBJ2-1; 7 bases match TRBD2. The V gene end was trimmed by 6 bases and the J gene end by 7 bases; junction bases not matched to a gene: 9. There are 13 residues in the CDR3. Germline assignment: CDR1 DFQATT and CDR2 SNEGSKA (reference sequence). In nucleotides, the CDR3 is TGCAGTGCCCTCGGTGCGGGAGTAAATGAGCAGTTCTTC. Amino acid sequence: CSALGAGVNEQFF.

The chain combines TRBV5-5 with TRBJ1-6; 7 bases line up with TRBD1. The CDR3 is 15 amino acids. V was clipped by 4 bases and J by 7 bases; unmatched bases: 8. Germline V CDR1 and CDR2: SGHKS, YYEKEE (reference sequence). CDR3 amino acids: CASSRGTERNSPLHF. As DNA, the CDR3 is TGTGCCAGCAGCCGCGGGACAGAGAGGAATTCACCCCTCCACTTT.

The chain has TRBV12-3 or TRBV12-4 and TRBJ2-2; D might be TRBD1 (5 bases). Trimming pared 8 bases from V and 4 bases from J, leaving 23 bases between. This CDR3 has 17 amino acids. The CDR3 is CASQPPLGEVGTGELFF. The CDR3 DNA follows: TGTGCCAGCCAACCTCCTCTAGGGGAAGTGGGCACCGGGGAGCTGTTTTTT.

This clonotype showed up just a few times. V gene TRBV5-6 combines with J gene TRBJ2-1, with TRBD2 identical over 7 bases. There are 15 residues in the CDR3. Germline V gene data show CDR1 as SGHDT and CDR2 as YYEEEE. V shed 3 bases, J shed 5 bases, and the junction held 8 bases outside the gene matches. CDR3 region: CASSYWGGFDNEQFF. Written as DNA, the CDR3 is TGTGCCAGCAGCTACTGGGGGGGTTTTGACAATGAGCAGTTCTTC.

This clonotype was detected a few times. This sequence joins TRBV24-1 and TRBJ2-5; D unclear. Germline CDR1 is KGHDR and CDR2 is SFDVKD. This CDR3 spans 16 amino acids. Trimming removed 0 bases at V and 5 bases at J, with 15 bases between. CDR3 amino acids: CATSDLSGQGWETQYF. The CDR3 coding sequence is TGTGCCACCAGTGATTTGAGTGGTCAAGGGTGGGAGACCCAGTACTTC.

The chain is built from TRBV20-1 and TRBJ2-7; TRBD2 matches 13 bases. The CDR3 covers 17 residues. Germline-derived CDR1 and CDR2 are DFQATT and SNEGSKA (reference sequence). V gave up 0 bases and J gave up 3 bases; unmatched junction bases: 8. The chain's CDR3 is CSARDPVLAGGIYEQYF. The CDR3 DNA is TGCAGTGCTAGAGATCCCGTACTAGCGGGAGGGATCTACGAGCAGTACTTC.

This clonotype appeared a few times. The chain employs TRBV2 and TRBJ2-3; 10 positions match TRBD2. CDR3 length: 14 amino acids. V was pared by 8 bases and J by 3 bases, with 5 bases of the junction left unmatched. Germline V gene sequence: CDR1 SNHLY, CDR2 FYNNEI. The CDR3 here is CASGASGRTDTQYF. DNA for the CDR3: TGTGCCAGCGGGGCTAGCGGGAGAACAGATACGCAGTATTTT.

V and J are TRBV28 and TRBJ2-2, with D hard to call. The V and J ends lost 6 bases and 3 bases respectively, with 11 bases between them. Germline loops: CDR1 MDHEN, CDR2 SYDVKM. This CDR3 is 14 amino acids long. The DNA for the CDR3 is TGTGCCAGCAGCCTTATTGGGCACACCGGGGAGCTGTTTTTT. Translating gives CASSLIGHTGELFF. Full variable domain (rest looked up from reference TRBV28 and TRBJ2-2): DVKVTQSSRYLVKRTGEKVFLECVQDMDHENMFWYRQDPGLGLRLIYFSYDVKMKEKGDIPEGYSVSREKKERFSLILESASTNQTSMYLCASSLIGHTGELFFGEGSRLTVL.

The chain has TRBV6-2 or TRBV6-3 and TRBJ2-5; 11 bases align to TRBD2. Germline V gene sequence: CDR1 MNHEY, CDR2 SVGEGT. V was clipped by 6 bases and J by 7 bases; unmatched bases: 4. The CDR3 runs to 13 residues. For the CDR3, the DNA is TGTGCCAGCAGACCTAGCGGGAGGTGGACCCAGTACTTC. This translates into CASRPSGRWTQYF.

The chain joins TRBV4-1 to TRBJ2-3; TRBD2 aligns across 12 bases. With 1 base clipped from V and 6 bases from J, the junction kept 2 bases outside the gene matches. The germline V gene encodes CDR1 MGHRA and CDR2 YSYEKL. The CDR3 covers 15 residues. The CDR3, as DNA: TGCGCCAGCAGCCAAGTAGGGACTAGCGGGGATACGCAGTATTTT. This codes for CASSQVGTSGDTQYF.

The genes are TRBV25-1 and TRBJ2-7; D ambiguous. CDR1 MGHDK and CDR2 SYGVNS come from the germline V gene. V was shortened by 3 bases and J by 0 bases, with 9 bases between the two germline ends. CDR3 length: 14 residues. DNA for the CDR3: TGTGCCAGCAGTGACGGCCAGGACTCCTACGAGCAGTACTTC. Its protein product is CASSDGQDSYEQYF.

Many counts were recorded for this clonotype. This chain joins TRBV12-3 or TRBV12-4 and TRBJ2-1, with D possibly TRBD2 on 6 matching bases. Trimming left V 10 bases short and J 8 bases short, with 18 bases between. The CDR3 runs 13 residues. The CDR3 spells CAIAEGHPYEQFF. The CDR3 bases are TGTGCCATCGCGGAGGGGCATCCATATGAGCAGTTCTTC.

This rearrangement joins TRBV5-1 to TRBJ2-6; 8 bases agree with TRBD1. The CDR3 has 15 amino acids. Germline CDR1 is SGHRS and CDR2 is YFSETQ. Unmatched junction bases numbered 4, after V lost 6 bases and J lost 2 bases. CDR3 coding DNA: TGCGCCAGCATCCCAGGGGGCACTGGGGCCAACGTCCTGACTTTC. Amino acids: CASIPGGTGANVLTF. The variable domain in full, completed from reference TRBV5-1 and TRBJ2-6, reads KAGVTQTPRYLIKTRGQQVTLSCSPISGHRSVSWYQQTPGQGLQFLFEYFSETQRNKGNFPGRFSGRQFSNSRSEMNVSTLELGDSALYLCASIPGGTGANVLTFGAGSRLTVL.

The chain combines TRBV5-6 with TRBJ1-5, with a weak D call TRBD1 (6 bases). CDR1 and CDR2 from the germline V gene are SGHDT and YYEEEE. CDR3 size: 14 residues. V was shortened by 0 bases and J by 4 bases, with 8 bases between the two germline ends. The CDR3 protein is CASSLDRENQPQHF. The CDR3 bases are TGTGCCAGCAGCTTGGACAGGGAAAATCAGCCCCAGCATTTT.

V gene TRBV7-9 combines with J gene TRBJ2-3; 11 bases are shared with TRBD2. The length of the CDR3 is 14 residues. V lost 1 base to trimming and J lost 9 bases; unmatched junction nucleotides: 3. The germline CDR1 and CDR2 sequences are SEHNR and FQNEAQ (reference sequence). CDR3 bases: TGTGCCAGCAGCTTAGAGCTAGCGGGAGGCACGCAGTATTTT. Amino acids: CASSLELAGGTQYF.

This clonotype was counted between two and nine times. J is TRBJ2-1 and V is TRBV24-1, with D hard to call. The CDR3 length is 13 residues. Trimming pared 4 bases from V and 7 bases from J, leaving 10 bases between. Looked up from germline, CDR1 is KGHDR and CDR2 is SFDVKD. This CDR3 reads CATSDPGWNEQFF. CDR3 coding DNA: TGTGCCACCAGTGACCCCGGTTGGAATGAGCAGTTCTTC.

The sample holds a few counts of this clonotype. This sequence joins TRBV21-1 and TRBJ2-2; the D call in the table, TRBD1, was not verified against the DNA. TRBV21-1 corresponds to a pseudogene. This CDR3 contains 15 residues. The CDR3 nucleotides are TGTGCCAGCAGCTCCCACAGGGAGAGCACCGGGGAGCTGTTTTTT. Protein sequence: CASSSHRESTGELFF.

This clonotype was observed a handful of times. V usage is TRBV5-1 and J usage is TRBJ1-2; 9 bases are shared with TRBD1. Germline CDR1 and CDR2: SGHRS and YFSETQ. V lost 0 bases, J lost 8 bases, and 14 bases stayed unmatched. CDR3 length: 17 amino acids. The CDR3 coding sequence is TGCGCCAGCAGCTTGGCGATACCGGGACAGGGAGTGAAGGGCTACACCTTC. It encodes CASSLAIPGQGVKGYTF.